The rows below give T cell receptor beta chains drawn from one sample of a study of T-cell memory formation after mild COVID-19. TCRdb reprocessed the 5' RACE reads with MiXCR, giving one entry per CDR3 protein. The data show some 200,000 distinct CDR3 sequences, about 9.2% seen once. The specimen sequenced was PBMCs or a T cell subset sorted from them (not recorded which). The receptors derive from a man aged 18 to 30 who had mild COVID-19 (a few samples of this study predate the infection). Cell type and time point are not known. CDR3s include the opening cysteine and the closing phenylalanine or tryptophan. Part of the rows lack a size; the others show once, few, many or a class for expanded clones.

v_call	j_call	clone_size	cdr3_aa
TRBV6-1	TRBJ1-1	few	CASSDRGRRTGNTEAFF
TRBV5-1	TRBJ1-1	many	CASSLQGNTEAFF
TRBV4-3	TRBJ1-2	few	CASSQQGGNYGYTF
TRBV12-3/TRBV12-4	TRBJ2-7	many	CASSNLQGPHEQYF
TRBV5-4	TRBJ2-7	NA	CASSFSSLNYEQYF
TRBV6-5	TRBJ1-1	NA	CASRITGMNTEAFF
TRBV7-2	TRBJ2-4	NA	CASSLGQFKNIQYF
TRBV9	TRBJ2-5	NA	CASNTGSQETQYF
TRBV5-1	TRBJ1-5	many	CASSLAGGNQPQHF
TRBV2	TRBJ2-1	few	CASTFGYYNEQFF
TRBV20-1	TRBJ1-2	many	CSASFGRARYGYTF
TRBV5-6	TRBJ2-6	NA	CASSGQGAWANVLTF
TRBV4-3	TRBJ2-3	NA	CASSQGLPVTDTQYF
TRBV5-1	TRBJ2-1	many	CASSPTGGQEGNEQFF
TRBV9	TRBJ2-7	NA	CASSVAASGGFYEQYF
TRBV10-3	TRBJ2-7	many	CAISASYEQYF
TRBV7-8	TRBJ1-5	many	CASSLERVKSNQPQHF
TRBV12-3/TRBV12-4	TRBJ1-3	NA	CASRPFSGNTIYF
TRBV24-1	TRBJ2-5	once	CATRGTGEETQYF
TRBV7-9	TRBJ1-1	many	CASSFTEGAEAFF
TRBV12-3/TRBV12-4	TRBJ1-5	few	CASSLQGARSQPQHF
TRBV25-1	TRBJ1-3	NA	CASSDPQSGENTIYF
TRBV29-1	TRBJ2-4	few	CSVEGTTVRNIQYF
TRBV12-3/TRBV12-4	TRBJ2-3	many	CASSPGLASRRWTDTQYF
TRBV7-2	TRBJ2-5	few	CASSLAGGTLGTQYF
TRBV19	TRBJ1-2	few	CASRLQGEDYGYTF
TRBV7-3	TRBJ2-3	many	CASSKGPSGGADTQYF